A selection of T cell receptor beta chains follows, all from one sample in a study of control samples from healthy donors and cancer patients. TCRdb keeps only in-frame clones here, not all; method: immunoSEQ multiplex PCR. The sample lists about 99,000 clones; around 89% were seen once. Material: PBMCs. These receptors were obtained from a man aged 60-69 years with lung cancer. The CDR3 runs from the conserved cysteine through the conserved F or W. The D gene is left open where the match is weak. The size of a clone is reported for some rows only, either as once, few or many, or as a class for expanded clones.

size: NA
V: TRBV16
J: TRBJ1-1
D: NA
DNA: TGTGCCAGCAGCGAATTCTTGACAGGGAACACTGAAGCTTTCTTT
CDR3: CASSEFLTGNTEAFF

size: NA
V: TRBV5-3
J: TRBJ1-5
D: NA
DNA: TGTGCCAGAAGCCTAAATCAGCCCCAGCATTTT
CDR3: CARSLNQPQHF

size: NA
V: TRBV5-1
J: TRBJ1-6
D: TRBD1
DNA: TGCGCCAGCAGCTTGGCCTCGGCAGGGGGGAATTCACCCCTCCACTTT
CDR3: CASSLASAGGNSPLHF

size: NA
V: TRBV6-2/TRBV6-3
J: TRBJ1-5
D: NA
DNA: TGTGCCAGCAGTTACGAAGGACCTTCGAGGGGAGCTAATCAGCCCCAGCATTTT
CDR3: CASSYEGPSRGANQPQHF

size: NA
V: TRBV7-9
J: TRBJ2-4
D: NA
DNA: TGTGCCAGCAGCTTACTCGAGGGCTTAGCCAAAAACATTCAGTACTTC
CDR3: CASSLLEGLAKNIQYF

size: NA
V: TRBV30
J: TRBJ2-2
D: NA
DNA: TGTGCCTATGTGGGGGTAACCGGGGAGCTGTTTTTT
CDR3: CAYVGVTGELFF

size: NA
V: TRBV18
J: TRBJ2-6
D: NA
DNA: TGTGCCAGCTCAAAGGTGGGGACTGGGGCCAACGTCCTGACTTTC
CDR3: CASSKVGTGANVLTF

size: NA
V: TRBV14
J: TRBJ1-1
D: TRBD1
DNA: TGTGCCAGCAGGTATACAGGGGGCACTGAAGCTTTCTTT
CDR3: CASRYTGGTEAFF

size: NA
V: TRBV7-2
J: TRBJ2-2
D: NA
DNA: TGTGCCAGCAGCTTAGGGGCCTATTTGAAGGCCGGGGAGCTGTTTTTT
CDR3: CASSLGAYLKAGELFF

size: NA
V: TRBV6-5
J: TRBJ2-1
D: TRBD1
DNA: TGTGCCAGCAGTTACTATGGGACAGGACGGGGGAATGAGCAGTTCTTC
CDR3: CASSYYGTGRGNEQFF

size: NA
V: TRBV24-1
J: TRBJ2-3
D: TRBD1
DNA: TGTGCCACCAGTGATTGGGGACAGGGGGCCTATACGCAGTATTTT
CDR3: CATSDWGQGAYTQYF

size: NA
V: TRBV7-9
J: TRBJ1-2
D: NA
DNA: TGTGCCAGCAGCTTACCGGGAGGGAGAGGCTACACCTTC
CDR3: CASSLPGGRGYTF

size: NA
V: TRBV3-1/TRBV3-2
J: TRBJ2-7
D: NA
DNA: TGTGCCAGCAGCCAAGCTCAGGACCTGGGGACCTACGAGCAGTACTTC
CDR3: CASSQAQDLGTYEQYF

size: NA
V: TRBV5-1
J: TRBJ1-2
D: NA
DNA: TGCGCCAGCAGCTTGATACAGGCGTTGGATGGCTACACCTTC
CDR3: CASSLIQALDGYTF

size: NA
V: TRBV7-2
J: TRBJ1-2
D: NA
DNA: TGTGCCAGCAGCTTAGGTGGGGGACAACTGAACTATGGCTACACCTTC
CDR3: CASSLGGGQLNYGYTF

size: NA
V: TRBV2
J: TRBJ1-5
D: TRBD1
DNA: TGTGCCAGCAGTGAACGGACGACAGGGGAGCAGCCCCAGCATTTT
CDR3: CASSERTTGEQPQHF

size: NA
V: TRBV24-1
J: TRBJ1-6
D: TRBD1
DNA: TGTGCCACCAGTGAGTCGGGACAGGGCCCTTCACCCCTCCACTTT
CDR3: CATSESGQGPSPLHF

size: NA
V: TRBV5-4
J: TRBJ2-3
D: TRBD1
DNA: TGTGCCAGCAGCTTGGGGACAGGGGACACAGATACGCAGTATTTT
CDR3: CASSLGTGDTDTQYF

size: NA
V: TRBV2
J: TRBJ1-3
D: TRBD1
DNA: TGTGCCAGCAGCCTGGACAGGGCAACCTCTGGAAACACCATATATTTT
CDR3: CASSLDRATSGNTIYF

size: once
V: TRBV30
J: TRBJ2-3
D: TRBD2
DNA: TGTGCCTGGACTAGCGGATCCACAGATACGCAGTATTTT
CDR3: CAWTSGSTDTQYF

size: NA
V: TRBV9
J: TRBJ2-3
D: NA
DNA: TGTGCCAGCAGCACCCAGGGGAGGTCAAGCACAGATACGCAGTATTTT
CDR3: CASSTQGRSSTDTQYF

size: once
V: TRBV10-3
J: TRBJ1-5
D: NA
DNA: TGTGCCATCAAGGCAGGGACGAACAGCAATCAGCCCCAGCATTTT
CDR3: CAIKAGTNSNQPQHF

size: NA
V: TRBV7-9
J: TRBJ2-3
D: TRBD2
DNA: TGTGCCAGCAGCTCCCGTGGGGGGGTGGCAGATACGCAGTATTTT
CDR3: CASSSRGGVADTQYF

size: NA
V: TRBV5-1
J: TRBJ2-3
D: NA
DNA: TGCGCCAGCAGGGCACAGTCCGGCACAGATACGCAGTATTTT
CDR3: CASRAQSGTDTQYF

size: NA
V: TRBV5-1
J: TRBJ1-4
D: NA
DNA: TGCGCCAGCAGCTTAGACAGCGAGGAGGAAAAACTGTTTTTT
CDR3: CASSLDSEEEKLFF

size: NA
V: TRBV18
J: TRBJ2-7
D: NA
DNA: TGTGCCAGCTCACCACCCTCGGCATTCTCCTACGAGCAGTACTTC
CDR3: CASSPPSAFSYEQYF

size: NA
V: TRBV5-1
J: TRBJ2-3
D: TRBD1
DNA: TGCGCCAGCAGCTTGAGGGACAGCTATACGCAGTATTTT
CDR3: CASSLRDSYTQYF

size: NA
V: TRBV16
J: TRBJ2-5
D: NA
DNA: TGTGCCAGCAGCCAATCGACGCAAGAGACCCAGTACTTC
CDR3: CASSQSTQETQYF

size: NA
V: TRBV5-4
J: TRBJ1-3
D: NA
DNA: TGTGCCAGCAGCCCTTCGGGGACCACAGGAAACACCATATATTTT
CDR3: CASSPSGTTGNTIYF

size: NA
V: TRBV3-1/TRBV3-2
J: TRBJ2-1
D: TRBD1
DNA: TGTGCCAGCAGCAGGGGGCGAACCAACAATGAGCAGTTCTTC
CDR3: CASSRGRTNNEQFF

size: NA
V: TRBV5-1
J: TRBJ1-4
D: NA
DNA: TGCGCCAGCAGCCCTGGGTCGGGGGTCGGAGAAAAACTGTTTTTT
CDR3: CASSPGSGVGEKLFF

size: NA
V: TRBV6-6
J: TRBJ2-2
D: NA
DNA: TGTGCCAGCAGTTACGGTCTGGGTGACACCGGGGAGCTGTTTTTT
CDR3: CASSYGLGDTGELFF

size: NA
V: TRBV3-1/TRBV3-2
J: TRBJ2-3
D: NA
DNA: TGTGCCAGCAGCCAAGATTCCCCCCCTTTAGATACGCAGTATTTT
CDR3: CASSQDSPPLDTQYF

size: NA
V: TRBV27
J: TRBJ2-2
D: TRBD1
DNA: TGTGCCGCGAGACAGGGGCAAAACACCGGGGAGCTGTTTTTT
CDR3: CAARQGQNTGELFF

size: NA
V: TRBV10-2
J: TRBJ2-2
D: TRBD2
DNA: TGCGCCAGCCTAGACCAAGCGGGGGTCCGGAAGCTGTTTTTT
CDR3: CASLDQAGVRKLFF

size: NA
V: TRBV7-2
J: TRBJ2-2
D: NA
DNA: TGTGCCAGCAGACATACAGTCACCGGGGAGCTGTTTTTT
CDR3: CASRHTVTGELFF

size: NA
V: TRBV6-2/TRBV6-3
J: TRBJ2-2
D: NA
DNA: TGTGCCAGCAGTTTAGTCTCGGGAGTCACCGGGGAGCTGTTTTTT
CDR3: CASSLVSGVTGELFF

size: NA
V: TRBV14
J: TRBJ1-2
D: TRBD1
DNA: TGTGCCAGCAGCCCTGGACAGGACCTCTATGGCTACACCTTC
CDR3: CASSPGQDLYGYTF

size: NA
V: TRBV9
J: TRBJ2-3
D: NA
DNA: TGTGCCAGCAGCGTAGCGGCTGGCTCCACAGATACGCAGTATTTT
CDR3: CASSVAAGSTDTQYF

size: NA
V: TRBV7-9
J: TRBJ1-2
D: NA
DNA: TGTGCCAGCAGCCTACCTAACAGGGCCTATGGCTACACCTTC
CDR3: CASSLPNRAYGYTF

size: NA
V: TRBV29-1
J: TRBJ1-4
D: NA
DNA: TGCAGCGTTTACGGGGGAGATGAAAAACTGTTTTTT
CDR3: CSVYGGDEKLFF

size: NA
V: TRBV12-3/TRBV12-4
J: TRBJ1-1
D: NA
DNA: TGTGCCAGCAGTCGGTCCTGGAACACTGAAGCTTTCTTT
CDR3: CASSRSWNTEAFF

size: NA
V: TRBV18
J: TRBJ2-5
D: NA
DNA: TGTGCCAGCTCACCGGGCAGGTCAAAGACCCAGTACTTC
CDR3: CASSPGRSKTQYF

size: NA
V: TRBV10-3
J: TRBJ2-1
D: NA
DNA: TGTGCCATCGGAGGGGGCAATGAGCAGTTCTTC
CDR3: CAIGGGNEQFF

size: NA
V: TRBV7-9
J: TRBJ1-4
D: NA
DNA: TGTGCCAGCAGAGGGGTCCATACAACTAATGAAAAACTGTTTTTT
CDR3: CASRGVHTTNEKLFF

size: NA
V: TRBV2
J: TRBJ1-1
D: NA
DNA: TGTGCCAGCAGGAGTACAGGGAACACTGAAGCTTTCTTT
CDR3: CASRSTGNTEAFF

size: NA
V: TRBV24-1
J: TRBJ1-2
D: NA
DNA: TGTGCCACCAGTGATTCCAGGCGGGATAACTATGGCTACACCTTC
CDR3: CATSDSRRDNYGYTF

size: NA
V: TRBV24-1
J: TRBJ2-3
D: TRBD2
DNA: TGTGCCACCAGTGATCCGGGACTAGCGGGGGGATCCACAGATACGCAGTATTTT
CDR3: CATSDPGLAGGSTDTQYF

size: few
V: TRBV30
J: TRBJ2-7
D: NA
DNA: TGTGCCTGGAGTGACACCTACGAGCAGTACTTC
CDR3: CAWSDTYEQYF

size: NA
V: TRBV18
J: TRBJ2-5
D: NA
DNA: TGTGCCAGCTCACCACGGAGCCAAGAGACCCAGTACTTC
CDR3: CASSPRSQETQYF

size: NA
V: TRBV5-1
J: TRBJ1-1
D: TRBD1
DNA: TGCGCCAGCAGCAGGGACAGCTTTTCCACTGAAGCTTTCTTT
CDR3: CASSRDSFSTEAFF

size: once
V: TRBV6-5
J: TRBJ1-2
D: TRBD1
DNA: TGTGCCAGCAGAACTTCCAGGGGGCAGGTCTATGGCTACACCTTC
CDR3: CASRTSRGQVYGYTF

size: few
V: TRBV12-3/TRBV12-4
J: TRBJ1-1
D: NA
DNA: TGTGCCAGCAGTTTGATCTCGGACAGTGAAGCTTTCTTT
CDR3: CASSLISDSEAFF

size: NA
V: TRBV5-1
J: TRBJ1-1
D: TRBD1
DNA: TGCGCCAGCAGCTTGACAGGGGACTACACTGAAGCTTTCTTT
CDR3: CASSLTGDYTEAFF

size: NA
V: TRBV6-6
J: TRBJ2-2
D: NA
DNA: TGTGCCAGCAGTTACCTGGGGGGACCCGGGGAGCTGTTTTTT
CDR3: CASSYLGGPGELFF

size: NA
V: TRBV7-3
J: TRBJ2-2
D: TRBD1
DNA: TGTGCCAGCAGCTTAACGGGACAGGGGATCGGGGAGCTGTTTTTT
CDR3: CASSLTGQGIGELFF